The table lists the clone carrying this TCR beta chain with many counts. Its antigen is undetermined. TCRdb used MiXCR to reprocess the RT-PCR reads, holding one entry per CDR3 protein. The table lists hundreds of thousands of distinct CDR3 sequences, 11% to 15% of them singletons. The data were taken from a study of response to subunit inactivated influenza vaccine. General observations from the study: A suggestion made by the authors is that each seasonal influenza vaccination recruits few new T cells.

CDR1 and CDR2 (germline): MGHRA, YSYEKL. Trimming cost V 0 bases and J 9 bases; bases outside gene matches: 13. The CDR3 runs to 16 residues. The sample here was PBMCs from blood, taken 14 to 15 days before vaccination. This receptor was taken from a man aged 45-65 years who received an inactivated influenza vaccine. The V and J genes are TRBV4-1 and TRBJ2-7, with 8 bases that match TRBD1. CDR3 nucleotide sequence: TGCGCCAGCAGCCAAGATACAAGGACAGGGCCCACTAGGCAGTACTTC. Protein product: CASSQDTRTGPTRQYF.